This T cell receptor beta chain is from a study of blood T cell repertoires in COVID-19. This clone appeared a single time. The repertoire was sequenced with immunoSEQ multiplex PCR; TCRdb's copy has only in-frame clones and lacks some. This sample carries 200,000 to 300,000 clones, more than 75% of them seen once, and the ten largest clones take approximately 6.8%. The sequenced sample was peripheral blood. The sequence derives from a woman in her 70s with active or convalescent COVID-19.

The CDR3 loop is CASSPRAGANTGELFF. Here the CDR3 DNA reads TGCGCCAGCAGCCCGAGGGCGGGGGCGAACACCGGGGAGCTGTTTTTT. The chain is built from TRBV5-1 and TRBJ2-2; the match to TRBD2 covers 7 bases. CDR3 length: 16 residues. Germline loops: CDR1 SGHRS, CDR2 YFSETQ. V was pared by 4 bases and J by 0 bases, with 6 bases of the junction left unmatched.